This record looks at one TCR beta chain sequence and its context. What antigen it recognizes has not been identified. No much larger clonotype is one base removed from it; base qualities were not supplied. The intended sense of this specimen's treatment or condition label: live attenuated yellow fever vaccine strain. A standard Ficoll-Paque protocol was used to isolate PBMCs from peripheral blood. Dynabeads CD4 and CD8 positive selection kits were used to isolate CD4 and CD8 T-cell fractions. TriZol was used to extract RNA from bulk PBMCs, CD4 and CD8 fractions, and dextramer-positive and dextramer-negative fractions. Synthesis of TCR cDNA relied on 5'RACE template switching, a step that introduced a universal primer site along with unique molecular identifiers. Priming of cDNA synthesis was performed from both the TCR alpha and TCR beta constant segments. Library amplification involved two PCR steps, and the second step added sample barcodes and sequencing adapters. Libraries were sequenced on Illumina HiSeq 2500 (2x100 bp) or NovaSeq (2x150 bp). The original methods were these. MIGEC handled demultiplexing of reads and collapsing into UMI consensus sequences, while MiXCR performed V(D)J alignment. Vaccine-responding clonotypes were identified with edgeR using replicate PBMC samples, with FDR below 0.01 and a log2 fold change above 5 up to day 15 being required. Bulk clonotypes were assigned CD4 or CD8 identity according to which sequenced CD4 or CD8 repertoire held them at higher abundance. The raw public data were reprocessed by TCRdb itself: fastp quality trimming at Q25, MiXCR clonotype calling, in-frame beta chains only. One record per CDR3 amino acid sequence lists the most common genes and DNA. It is TCRdb's table, rather than the study itself, that gives the V and J calls and clone size. The sample table contains about 140,000 distinct CDR3 sequences; only one count was recorded for about 6.2% of them. The top ten constitute more than 0.6% of the sample.

The data stem from a study of T cells after yellow fever vaccination (dated by TCRdb to the late 2010s). About the investigation overall: Libraries from fractions with low cell numbers were prepared with the SMART-Seq v4 Ultra Low Input RNA kit. To track T-cell clones before and after primary and booster YFV17D yellow fever vaccination, bulk TCR alpha and beta repertoires were sequenced longitudinally. Two healthy male donors made up the cohort, one aged 18 to 30 years and the other aged 30 to 40 years. Blood samples were taken at several timepoints before and after primary and secondary immunization, and bulk PBMC replicates and cell subsets were isolated.

Via the germline V gene, CDR1 is MNHNS and CDR2 SASEGT. V is reduced by 6 bases and J by 8 bases, leaving a spacing of 24 bases between them. There are 16 amino acids in the CDR3, from cysteine to phenylalanine inclusive. Just the 48-base CDR3 DNA is kept, in frame starting at base 1. Here is what the overall study found, with its caveats: Most clones expanded after primary vaccination (approximately 95% of CD4 and 80% to 90% of CD8) were re-detected after the booster, suggesting that broad memory maintenance occurred. The secondary T-cell response was found to be weaker but faster than the primary response, with a peak reached on day 5 rather than on day 15. FACS-sorted repertoires could contain abundant contaminating clonotypes from the bulk population, so computational filtering was required. The study included only a couple of donors, which limits how far the findings can be generalized. A small fraction of clonotypes showed up in both the CD4 and CD8 compartments, probably as a result of convergent recombination.

The sequence joins TRBV6-1 to TRBJ2-3, with a weak D call of TRBD2 (5 bases match). This sequence originates from a man aged 25-45 years who received the YFV17D yellow fever vaccine. The specimen comprised CD4+ T cells sorted from PBMCs, sampled 10 days after the yellow fever booster vaccination. The DNA reads as follows: TGTGCCAGCAGCGAACCGGCCCAAGGACTTGGGAGTACGCAGTATTTT. This yields the protein CASSEPAQGLGSTQYF.